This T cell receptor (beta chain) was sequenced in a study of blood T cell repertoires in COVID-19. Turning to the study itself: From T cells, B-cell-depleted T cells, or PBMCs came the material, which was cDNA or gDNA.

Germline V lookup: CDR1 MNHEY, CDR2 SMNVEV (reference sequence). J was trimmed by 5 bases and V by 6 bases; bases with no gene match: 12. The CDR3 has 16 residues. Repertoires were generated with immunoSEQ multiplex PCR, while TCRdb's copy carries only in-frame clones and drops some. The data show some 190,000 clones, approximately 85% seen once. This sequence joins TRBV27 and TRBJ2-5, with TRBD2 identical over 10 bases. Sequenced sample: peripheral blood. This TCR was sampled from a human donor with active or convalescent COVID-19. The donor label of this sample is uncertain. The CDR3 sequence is CASSSSGGLLRETQYF. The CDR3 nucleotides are TGTGCCAGCAGCTCTAGCGGGGGCCTCCTAAGGGAGACCCAGTACTTC.